This TCR beta chain is from a study of human versus mouse CDR3 diversity and MHC coevolution. In the study overall: immunoSEQ was reported to reach one in 200,000 T cells sensitivity.

The data were produced by immunoSEQ multiplex PCR, yet TCRdb's version contains in-frame clones alone and is incomplete. The table includes fewer than 80,000 clones, around 92% detected once. Comments on this clone: The antigen remains undetermined.

The CDR3 is 14 amino acids. V lost 2 bases and J lost 0, with 7 bases in between. The germline CDR1 and CDR2 sequences are MNHNS and SASEGT. Findings and caveats of the study: Mice had fewer CDR3 deletions and insertions than humans on average. Human T cells underwent selection on roughly 6 different MHC II alleles. iCHAO1 estimated the human TCR beta repertoire at about 1.5 million clonotypes.

Sequenced: naive CD4+ T cells from blood. Subset denoted: CD45RO-negative CD62L-positive naive CD4 T cells. The genes are TRBV6-1 and TRBJ1-1; the D gene is possibly TRBD1 (5 bases). The source is a person aged 30 to 70 in good health. The chain's CDR3 is CASSEQGMNTEAFF. CDR3 DNA sequence: TGTGCCAGCAGTGAACAGGGTATGAACACTGAAGCTTTCTTT.